This is a list of T cell receptor beta chains from one sample in a study of OX40 agonist ivuxolimab in advanced cancers. The data were produced by immunoSEQ multiplex PCR, yet TCRdb's version contains in-frame clones alone and is incomplete. Here the sample spans 63,000 or so clones, 84% being singletons. Sequenced material: CD4+ or CD8+ T cells sorted from blood, taken in a trial of the OX40 agonist ivuxolimab. These receptors all come from an adult with an advanced solid tumor such as melanoma, head and neck, liver or kidney cancer. CDR3s include the opening cysteine and the closing phenylalanine or tryptophan. The D gene is left open where the match is weak. Rows give clone size only sometimes, using once, few, many, or a class for an expanded clone.

j_call | d_call | clone_size | v_call | cdr3_nt | cdr3_aa
TRBJ1-1 | . | once | TRBV4-2 | TGTGCCAGCAGCCAAGATTTGTTCACTGAAGCTTTCTTT | CASSQDLFTEAFF
TRBJ1-2 | TRBD1 | . | TRBV9 | TGTGCCAGCAGCCCTGGAGGGGGACAGGGCTTCTATGGCTACACCTTC | CASSPGGGQGFYGYTF
TRBJ1-2 | . | . | TRBV7-9 | TGTGCCAGCAGCTTAGCGCGCGATGGCTACACCTTC | CASSLARDGYTF
TRBJ2-1 | . | . | TRBV9 | TGTGCCAGCAGCCCCTCTATGATGGGTTACAATGAGCAGTTCTTC | CASSPSMMGYNEQFF
TRBJ2-2 | . | . | TRBV7-3 | TGTGCCAGCAGCTTAGATCCCGATGGCCGGGAGCTGTTTTTT | CASSLDPDGRELFF
TRBJ1-5 | . | . | TRBV27 | TGTGCCAGCAGTCCCCATGGAGTTCATAGCAATCAGCCCCAGCATTTT | CASSPHGVHSNQPQHF
TRBJ2-7 | . | . | TRBV18 | TGTGCCAGCTCACTGGAGGTAACCTACGAGCAGTACTTC | CASSLEVTYEQYF
TRBJ2-5 | TRBD1 | . | TRBV5-1 | TGCGCCAGCAGCGTGGGACAGGGGGCCGAGACCCAGTACTTC | CASSVGQGAETQYF
TRBJ2-5 | . | . | TRBV7-2 | TGTGCCAGCAGCTTTTTGTACCAAGAGACCCAGTACTTC | CASSFLYQETQYF
TRBJ1-1 | TRBD1 | once | TRBV14 | TGTGCCAGCAGCCAAGGACAGGGGGCTTTTGAAGCTTTCTTT | CASSQGQGAFEAFF
TRBJ2-1 | TRBD2 | . | TRBV12-5 | TGTGCTAGTGGTTTGGTACAAAAAGGGAGACTAGCGGGAGTAGTTGGGCAGTTCTTC | CASGLVQKGRLAGVVGQFF
TRBJ2-1 | TRBD2 | . | TRBV5-6 | TGTGCCAGCAGCGAGGGACTATACCCGGACAATGAGCAGTTCTTC | CASSEGLYPDNEQFF
TRBJ1-2 | . | once | TRBV6-4 | TGTGCCAGCAGTGTCGAACCTGGCGGTAACTATGGCTACACCTTC | CASSVEPGGNYGYTF
TRBJ2-1 | TRBD1 | . | TRBV18 | TGTGCCAGCTCACCTGCAGGGACAGGGTCTTACAATGAGCAGTTCTTC | CASSPAGTGSYNEQFF
TRBJ2-7 | . | . | TRBV11-2 | TGTGCCAGCAGCTTAGGGGGGACATCCTACGAGCAGTACTTC | CASSLGGTSYEQYF
TRBJ2-1 | . | . | TRBV7-3 | TGTGCCAGCAGCTTATACTCGGGTTCCTACAATGAGCAGTTCTTC | CASSLYSGSYNEQFF
TRBJ1-4 | . | . | TRBV18 | TGTGCCAGCTCACCACTAGTCAATGAAAAACTGTTTTTT | CASSPLVNEKLFF
TRBJ1-6 | . | . | TRBV30 | TGTGCCTGGAAAACTGAGAGGTCACCCCTCCACTTT | CAWKTERSPLHF
TRBJ2-1 | TRBD2 | . | TRBV7-9 | TGTGCCAGCAGCCGACTAGCGGGAGGCGATGAGCAGTTCTTC | CASSRLAGGDEQFF
TRBJ1-4 | . | . | TRBV18 | TGTGCCAGCTCACCAGTGTGGGGAACTAATGAAAAACTGTTTTTT | CASSPVWGTNEKLFF
TRBJ2-2 | TRBD2 | . | TRBV7-2 | TGTGCCAGCAGCTTAGCGCGCGGGAGGGTGTCCGGGGAGCTGTTTTTT | CASSLARGRVSGELFF
TRBJ2-1 | . | . | TRBV28 | TGTGCCAGCAGCCCGCCACACTACAATGAGCAGTTCTTC | CASSPPHYNEQFF
TRBJ2-7 | TRBD1 | . | TRBV4-2 | TGTGCCAGCAGCCAACGACAGGGACCCTACGAGCAGTACTTC | CASSQRQGPYEQYF
TRBJ1-3 | . | . | TRBV7-9 | TGTGCCAGCAGCTTACCAGGGTGGCGGGACACCATATATTTT | CASSLPGWRDTIYF
TRBJ2-2 | . | . | TRBV5-8 | TGTGCCAGCAGCTTGGGACTATCCACCGGGGAGCTGTTTTTT | CASSLGLSTGELFF
TRBJ2-1 | . | . | TRBV5-6 | TGTGCCAGCAGCTTAAACTCGTACAATGAGCAGTTCTTC | CASSLNSYNEQFF
TRBJ2-5 | TRBD1 | few | TRBV29-1 | TGCAGCGGGGACAGTCTGCGGGAGACCCAGTACTTC | CSGDSLRETQYF
TRBJ2-7 | . | . | TRBV27 | TGTGCCAGCAGCCTGGGGGGGGGCTGGAGCGAGCAGTACTTC | CASSLGGGWSEQYF
TRBJ2-2 | TRBD1 | . | TRBV29-1 | TGCAGCGTTGAATTACCGGACAGGGGGAAAACCGGGGAGCTGTTTTTT | CSVELPDRGKTGELFF
TRBJ1-2 | TRBD1 | . | TRBV5-4 | TGTGCCAGCAGAACCGGGACAGGGGCGGGGAACTATGGCTACACCTTC | CASRTGTGAGNYGYTF
TRBJ1-6 | . | . | TRBV19 | TGTGCCAGTAGTATATGGGGAAATTCACCCCTCCACTTT | CASSIWGNSPLHF
TRBJ2-2 | . | . | TRBV21-1 | TGTGCCAGCAGCAAAGAGGCAGAGGCCCCCACCGGGGAGCTGTTTTTT | CASSKEAEAPTGELFF
TRBJ2-5 | . | . | TRBV5-6 | TGTGCCAGCAGCTGGGCCGGGCCGAAGCAAGAGACCCAGTACTTC | CASSWAGPKQETQYF
TRBJ2-2 | . | . | TRBV18 | TGTGCCAGCTCACCTCAAGACGACGGGACCGGGGAGCTGTTTTTT | CASSPQDDGTGELFF
TRBJ1-1 | . | . | TRBV4-3 | TGCGCCAGCAGCCAAGATTCGGACACTGAAGCTTTCTTT | CASSQDSDTEAFF
TRBJ2-3 | TRBD2 | few | TRBV7-2 | TGTGCCAGCAGCCCGGGACTAGCGCAACATACGCAGTATTTT | CASSPGLAQHTQYF
TRBJ1-2 | . | . | TRBV5-1 | TGCGCCAGCAGCTCCCTGGGGGGTGGTAACTATGGCTACACCTTC | CASSSLGGGNYGYTF
TRBJ1-2 | TRBD1 | . | TRBV28 | TGTGCCAGCAGAGGGCAGGGGGGATATGGCTACACCTTC | CASRGQGGYGYTF
TRBJ2-1 | TRBD2 | . | TRBV7-9 | TGTGCCAGCAGCTCGGGGACTAGCGGGAGGGGCTACAATGAGCAGTTCTTC | CASSSGTSGRGYNEQFF
TRBJ2-7 | TRBD1 | . | TRBV7-9 | TGTGCCAGCAGCTTAGGGGACAGGGTCTACGAGCAGTACTTC | CASSLGDRVYEQYF
TRBJ1-1 | . | . | TRBV5-1 | TGCGCCAGCAGCTGGAGGCACCCGACCACCAATGAAGCTTTCTTT | CASSWRHPTTNEAFF
TRBJ1-2 | TRBD1 | . | TRBV5-4 | TGTGCCAGCAGCTTGGCGGGACAGTCTAACTATGGCTACACCTTC | CASSLAGQSNYGYTF
TRBJ1-2 | . | few | TRBV6-9 | TGTGCCAGCAGCCCCGTGTCAGGGACGGGCAACTATGGCTACACCTTC | CASSPVSGTGNYGYTF
TRBJ2-7 | TRBD1 | many | TRBV4-1 | TGCGCCAGCAGCCACGGGACAGGGGGTACCTACGAGCAGTACTTC | CASSHGTGGTYEQYF
TRBJ1-1 | TRBD1 | . | TRBV5-5 | TGTGCCAGCAGCCAGGGTGCGAAGACAGGGGGCAGGAATGCTTTCTTT | CASSQGAKTGGRNAFF
TRBJ1-2 | . | . | TRBV7-6 | TGTGCCAGCAGCGTGGTAGAGGGCATGCGGGGCTACACCTTC | CASSVVEGMRGYTF
TRBJ1-1 | . | . | TRBV7-9 | TGTGCCAGCAGAGTCGAAGGGTCAGAAGAAGCTTTCTTT | CASRVEGSEEAFF
TRBJ1-4 | TRBD1 | . | TRBV4-1 | TGCGCCAGCAGCCAAGTCGGACAGGGGGCAGTGGATGAAAAACTGTTTTTT | CASSQVGQGAVDEKLFF
TRBJ2-1 | TRBD2 | . | TRBV27 | TGTGCCAGCAGTTTCGGCGGGAGTAGATACAATGAGCAGTTCTTC | CASSFGGSRYNEQFF
TRBJ1-2 | . | . | TRBV29-1 | TGCAGCGTGTGGACATGGCTTGGCTACACCTTC | CSVWTWLGYTF